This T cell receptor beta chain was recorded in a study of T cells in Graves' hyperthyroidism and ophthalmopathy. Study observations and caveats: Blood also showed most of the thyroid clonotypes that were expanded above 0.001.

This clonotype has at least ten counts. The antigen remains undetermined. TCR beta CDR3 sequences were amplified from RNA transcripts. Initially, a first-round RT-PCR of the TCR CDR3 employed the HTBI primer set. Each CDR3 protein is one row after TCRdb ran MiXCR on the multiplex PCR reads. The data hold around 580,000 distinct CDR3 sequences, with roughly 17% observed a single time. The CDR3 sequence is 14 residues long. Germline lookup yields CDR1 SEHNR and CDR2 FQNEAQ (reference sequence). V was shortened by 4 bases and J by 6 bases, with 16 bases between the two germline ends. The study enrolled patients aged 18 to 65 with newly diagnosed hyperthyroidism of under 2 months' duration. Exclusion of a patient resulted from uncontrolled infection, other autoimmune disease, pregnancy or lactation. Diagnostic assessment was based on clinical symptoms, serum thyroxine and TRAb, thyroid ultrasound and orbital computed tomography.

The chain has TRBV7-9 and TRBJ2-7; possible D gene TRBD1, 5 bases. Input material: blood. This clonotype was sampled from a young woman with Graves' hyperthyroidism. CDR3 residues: CASSSSNRPPEQYF. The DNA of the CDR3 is TGTGCCAGCAGCTCGTCCAACAGGCCACCCGAGCAGTACTTC.